This note documents a single T cell receptor (beta chain) sequence. V dropped 1 base and J dropped 3; count of bases not matched to a gene: 5. Germline V gives CDR1 SGDLS, CDR2 YYNGEE. The CDR3 loop spans 15 amino acids. The test was conducted at deep level. In the authors' methods: ImmunoSEQ output held junction-only sequences without quality scores, so filtering differed. Only in-frame clones appear in the TCRdb table, and some are missing; sequencing was by immunoSEQ multiplex PCR. Clone size and the V and J calls come from that table; the DNA yielded D and trimming. The sample lists approximately 100,000 clones; under 70% were seen once. The data originate from a study of shared clonotypes between healthy human individuals. Study context: The cohort had a couple of women and a few men, ages 18 to 49.

Sequenced sample: memory CD8+ T cells sorted from blood. Subset defined: CD45RO+ cells pooled with CCR7-negative TemRA cells. V and J are TRBV9 and TRBJ2-7, with TRBD1 identical over 9 bases. The origin of this receptor is a woman aged 30 to 39 in good health. The CDR3 sequence: CASSVYPGQGYEQYF. The DNA for the CDR3 is TGTGCCAGCAGCGTATACCCGGGACAGGGCTACGAGCAGTACTTC.